The 17 T cell receptor beta chains below come from one sample, sequenced in a study of T cell responses to AZD1222 COVID-19 vaccine. Profiling relied on immunoSEQ multiplex PCR, and the TCRdb table lists in-frame clones only, not all of them. The repertoire consists of 180,000 or so clones, with just over 90% occurring once and the leading ten covering less than 3%. The sample here was peripheral blood, taken on day 0 of AZD1222 vaccination. These receptors were obtained from an adult in good health.

The chain links TRBV24-1 to TRBJ1-2, with no clear D. With 2 bases removed from V and 8 bases from J, the gap between germline ends came to 8 bases. CDR1 KGHDR and CDR2 SFDVKD come from the germline V gene. This CDR3 is built from 12 residues. The CDR3 protein is CATSDWYRGYTF. CDR3 coding DNA: TGTGCCACCAGTGATTGGTACCGCGGCTACACCTTC.

This clone appeared a single time. J is TRBJ1-2 and V is TRBV6-5, with TRBD1 as a possible D gene (5 bases). Trimming removed 0 bases from V and 7 bases from J, with 18 bases in between. Looked up from germline, CDR1 is MNHEY and CDR2 is SVGAGI. CDR3 length equals 16 residues. The CDR3 coding sequence is TGTGCCAGCAGTTACTCGATCCTCGGGGGAACGGGTGGCTACACCTTC. Translation gives CASSYSILGGTGGYTF.

This chain links TRBV5-1 with TRBJ1-3; 9 nucleotides agree with TRBD1. V shed 0 bases and J 3 bases; nucleotides not matched to a gene: 7. CDR1 and CDR2 from the germline V gene are SGHRS and YFSETQ. The CDR3 contains 17 residues. The CDR3 region is CASSLEGQGPGGNTIYF. The CDR3 DNA reads as TGCGCCAGCAGCTTGGAGGGACAGGGTCCGGGTGGAAACACCATATATTTT.

This chain links TRBV4-1 with TRBJ1-2; D is perhaps TRBD1 (5 bases). This CDR3 region has 17 residues. Germline V gene lookup returns CDR1 MGHRA and CDR2 YSYEKL. Trimming pared 1 base from V and 2 bases from J, leaving 17 bases between. In DNA form, the CDR3 reads TGCGCCAGCAGCCAAGGAGGGGCGGGAACGGGGAACTATGGCTACACCTTC. Residues: CASSQGGAGTGNYGYTF.

CDR3 region: CASSEARGALNQPQHF. The CDR3 nucleotides read TGTGCCAGCAGTGAGGCGCGGGGGGCTCTAAATCAGCCCCAGCATTTT. The chain couples TRBV6-1 to TRBJ1-5; a possible D gene is TRBD1 (6 bases). Trimming stripped 3 bases from V and 4 bases from J, with 16 bases between. CDR3 size: 16 residues. Looked up from germline, CDR1 is MNHNS and CDR2 is SASEGT.

The chain combines TRBV27 with TRBJ2-7; 13 positions agree with TRBD2. There are 16 residues in the CDR3. The germline CDR1 and CDR2 sequences are MNHEY and SMNVEV (reference sequence). V lost 6 bases to trimming and J lost 4 bases; unmatched junction nucleotides: 9. The CDR3 loop reads CASRPAGTSGVYEQYF. CDR3 bases: TGTGCCAGCAGACCTGCCGGGACTAGCGGGGTGTACGAGCAGTACTTC.

The chain uses TRBV12-5 and TRBJ1-4; D is uncertain. Between the trimmed V and J ends, which lost 5 bases and 5 bases, there was a span of 6 bases. Germline CDR1 is LGHNT and CDR2 is FRNRAP. CDR3 length equals 12 residues. DNA for the CDR3: TGTGCTAGTGGTCCCCGCAATGAAAAACTGTTTTTT. Its protein product is CASGPRNEKLFF.

The chain links TRBV15 to TRBJ2-1, with 11 positions matching TRBD2. CDR1 and CDR2 (germline): LNHNV, YYDKDF (reference sequence). With V trimmed by 11 bases and J by 8 bases, 8 bases remained unmatched. The CDR3 consists of 13 residues. The CDR3 protein is CASTSGSTYEQFF. The CDR3 DNA follows: TGTGCCTCTACTAGCGGGAGTACTTATGAGCAGTTCTTC.

V and J are TRBV9 and TRBJ2-3, with 9 bases fitting TRBD2. Trimming cost V 0 bases and J 4 bases; bases outside gene matches: 9. CDR3 length: 17 amino acids. Germline V CDR1 and CDR2: SGDLS, YYNGEE. The CDR3 bases are TGTGCCAGCAGCGTAGACCTAGCGGGGCTGATGTCAGATACGCAGTATTTT. Amino acids: CASSVDLAGLMSDTQYF.

The J gene is TRBJ1-2, the V gene TRBV20-1; D is unclear. CDR3 length: 11 residues. Between the trimmed V and J ends, which lost 6 bases and 8 bases, there was a span of 13 bases. Per the germline V gene, CDR1 is DFQATT and CDR2 is SNEGSKA (reference sequence). The CDR3 here is CSARAYHGYTF. In nucleotides, the CDR3 is TGCAGTGCGCGGGCCTACCACGGCTACACCTTC.

This clone was picked up a small number of times. The chain is built from TRBV19 and TRBJ1-5; D possibly corresponds to TRBD1 (6 bases). This CDR3 has 14 amino acids. Germline V gene lookup returns CDR1 LNHDA and CDR2 SQIVND (reference sequence). V lost 3 bases and J lost 4, with 10 bases in between. The CDR3 loop is CASSIGGLNQPQHF. The CDR3 DNA sequence: TGTGCCAGTAGTATCGGGGGGCTAAATCAGCCCCAGCATTTT.

The chain joins TRBV3-1 (or the pseudogene TRBV3-2) to TRBJ2-1; tentatively, D is TRBD2 (6 bases). Germline loops: CDR1 LGHDT, CDR2 YNNKEL (reference sequence). V lost 5 bases and J 5 bases, leaving 10 bases between the germline ends. The CDR3 is made up of 13 amino acids. The CDR3 bases are TGTGCCAGCAGCAAGGGACTCAACAATGAGCAGTTCTTC. Translating gives CASSKGLNNEQFF.

This chain joins TRBV5-1 and TRBJ2-3; 14 nucleotides line up with TRBD2. V gave up 1 base and J gave up 4 bases; unmatched junction bases: 5. This CDR3 has 17 amino acids. CDR1 SGHRS and CDR2 YFSETQ come from the germline V gene. The CDR3: CASSLRGLAGEADTQYF. The CDR3 DNA reads TGCGCCAGCAGCTTGAGGGGACTAGCGGGAGAGGCAGATACGCAGTATTTT.

This chain's CDR3 is CASSWLGEQFF. The CDR3 DNA is TGTGCCAGCAGCTGGCTGGGGGAGCAGTTCTTC. This sequence joins TRBV5-6 and TRBJ2-1; D not certain. The CDR3 has 11 amino acids. Deletions cut 3 bases from V and 10 bases from J, with 8 bases between. Germline V gene sequence: CDR1 SGHDT, CDR2 YYEEEE.

This clone occurred a few times. In DNA form, the CDR3 reads TGTGCCAGCAGCCCGTTACCGGGACAGGGTCCTGGCTACACCTTC. Protein: CASSPLPGQGPGYTF. The chain employs TRBV3-1 (or the pseudogene TRBV3-2) and TRBJ1-2, with 9 bases that match TRBD1. CDR3 size: 15 residues. The ends lost 4 bases at V and 7 bases at J; junction bases unmatched: 10. Looked up from germline, CDR1 is LGHDT and CDR2 is YNNKEL (reference sequence).

This rearrangement joins TRBV10-1 to TRBJ1-5; D is unclear. The germline V gene encodes CDR1 WNHNN and CDR2 SYGVQD (reference sequence). CDR3 size: 13 residues. The ends were cut back, 3 bases at V and 1 base at J, with 4 bases in the middle. This CDR3 reads CASSDRSNQPQHF. The CDR3 DNA sequence: TGCGCCAGCAGTGACCGAAGCAATCAGCCCCAGCATTTT.

The chain carries TRBV25-1 and TRBJ2-7; D unclear. Per germline, CDR1 MGHDK and CDR2 SYGVNS. The CDR3 is made up of 13 amino acids. The V end lost 3 bases, the J end lost 0 bases, and 6 bases lay between the germline ends. The CDR3 spells CASSDDSSYEQYF. In DNA, the CDR3 is TGTGCCAGCAGTGACGACTCCTCCTACGAGCAGTACTTC.